Below are 3 T cell receptor beta chains sequenced from a single sample in a study of blood T cell repertoires in COVID-19. Sequenced by immunoSEQ multiplex PCR; TCRdb stores in-frame clones only, minus some. Here the sample spans about 210,000 clones, less than 85% being singletons. The sample was peripheral blood. The source of these receptors is a woman older than 75 with COVID-19, enrolled during active disease.

V is TRBV29-1 and J is TRBJ1-2; tentative D call: TRBD1 (6 bases). Looked up from germline, CDR1 is SQVTM and CDR2 is ANQGSEA. Trimming took off 4 bases at V and 8 bases at J, with 8 bases between the two ends. The CDR3 covers 10 residues. For the CDR3, the DNA is TGCAGCGTTGGAGACAGGGGCTACACCTTC. Its translation: CSVGDRGYTF.

The V and J genes are TRBV9 and TRBJ2-7; 7 positions agree with TRBD1. CDR3 size: 15 residues. Germline lookup yields CDR1 SGDLS and CDR2 YYNGEE. J lost 3 bases, V lost 3 bases, and 9 bases had no gene match. Here the CDR3 reads CASSARDREIYEQYF. DNA of the CDR3: TGTGCCAGCAGCGCCCGTGACAGGGAAATCTACGAGCAGTACTTC.

This chain links TRBV29-1 with TRBJ1-5; 9 nucleotides line up with TRBD1. The junction had 6 bases not matched to a gene; V was cut back by 6 bases and J by 6 bases. The CDR3 length is 13 residues. Germline V gene data show CDR1 as SQVTM and CDR2 as ANQGSEA. This CDR3 reads CSVRGQGGQPQHF. The CDR3 DNA follows: TGCAGCGTGAGGGGACAGGGAGGTCAGCCCCAGCATTTT.